The 12 T cell receptor beta chains listed next were all sequenced from one sample in a study of blood T cell repertoires in COVID-19. Sequenced by immunoSEQ multiplex PCR; TCRdb stores in-frame clones only, minus some. The sample contains roughly 100,000 clones, 70% to 90% of which appear only once. Sequencing input: peripheral blood. The source is a woman of 80 years or more with acute or convalescent COVID-19.

The rearrangement uses TRBV10-1 and TRBJ1-3, with 8 bases matching TRBD1. J lost 3 bases, V lost 5 bases, and 6 bases had no gene match. CDR1 and CDR2 (germline): WNHNN, SYGVQD (reference sequence). The CDR3 totals 15 residues. The CDR3 protein is CASSSSGGIGNTIYF. Here the CDR3 DNA reads TGCGCCAGCAGTTCTTCAGGGGGCATTGGAAACACCATATATTTT.

J is TRBJ1-1 and V is TRBV7-6, with 7 bases fitting TRBD1. Unmatched junction bases numbered 8, after V lost 5 bases and J lost 5 bases. The CDR3 runs 14 residues. The germline CDR1 and CDR2 sequences are SGHVS and FNYEAQ. Written as DNA, the CDR3 is TGTGCCAGCAGCCTAGGACAGGCCTCAACTGAAGCTTTCTTT. Translation: CASSLGQASTEAFF.

The chain has TRBV24-1 and TRBJ2-3; TRBD2 aligns across 9 bases. The CDR3 consists of 14 residues. V lost 7 bases to trimming and J lost 3 bases; unmatched junction nucleotides: 4. Germline V CDR1 and CDR2: KGHDR, SFDVKD. The CDR3 DNA follows: TGTGCCACCAGCCAGCGGGGGGTTACAGATACGCAGTATTTT. It specifies CATSQRGVTDTQYF.

The CDR3 bases are TGCAGTGCTGCAGGGGGCTACGAGCAGTACTTC. This encodes CSAAGGYEQYF. V is TRBV20-1 and J is TRBJ2-7; 7 nucleotides line up with TRBD1. Germline V gene data show CDR1 as DFQATT and CDR2 as SNEGSKA (reference sequence). Losses at the gene ends were 5 bases for V and 3 bases for J; bases not matched to a gene: 1. This CDR3 comprises 11 residues.

This clone was seen only a few times. The J gene is TRBJ1-5, the V gene TRBV3-1 (or the pseudogene TRBV3-2); D unclear. The CDR3 length is 14 residues. Deletions cut 1 base from V and 0 bases from J, with 4 bases between. Germline lookup yields CDR1 LGHDT and CDR2 YNNKEL (reference sequence). CDR3 sequence: CASSQGLSNQPQHF. The DNA for the CDR3 is TGTGCCAGCAGCCAAGGACTTAGCAATCAGCCCCAGCATTTT.

The chain joins TRBV5-1 to TRBJ2-3, with 9 bases fitting TRBD2. Germline V CDR1 and CDR2: SGHRS, YFSETQ. The junction had 11 bases not matched to a gene; V was cut back by 2 bases and J by 4 bases. The CDR3 sequence is 17 residues long. CDR3 residues: CASSLREIAGVADTQYF. The CDR3 bases are TGCGCCAGCAGCTTAAGGGAAATAGCGGGGGTTGCAGATACGCAGTATTTT.

The chain combines TRBV5-6 with TRBJ2-5, with D perhaps matching TRBD1 (6 bases). Germline assignment: CDR1 SGHDT and CDR2 YYEEEE. Trimming pared 3 bases from V and 4 bases from J, leaving 16 bases between. The CDR3 has 15 amino acids. The CDR3 DNA follows: TGTGCCAGCAGCTCAGGATCTTACAGGGTAGAGACCCAGTACTTC. Its protein is CASSSGSYRVETQYF. Drawing the rest from reference TRBV5-6 and TRBJ2-5, the complete variable domain is DAGVTQSPTHLIKTRGQQVTLRCSPKSGHDTVSWYQQALGQGPQFIFQYYEEEERQRGNFPDRFSGHQFPNYSSELNVNALLLGDSALYLCASSSGSYRVETQYFGPGTRLLVL.

The chain is built from TRBV5-1 and TRBJ2-1; TRBD2 matches at 16 bases. This CDR3 region has 18 residues. V lost 3 bases to trimming and J lost 6 bases; unmatched junction nucleotides: 9. CDR1 is SGHRS, CDR2 YFSETQ, per germline. The CDR3 DNA reads TGCGCCAGCAGCTCCGGGACTAGCGGGGGGGTAGTCGGCAATGAGCAGTTCTTC. Its protein is CASSSGTSGGVVGNEQFF.

The gene calls are TRBV27 and TRBJ1-2; TRBD1 matches 8 bases. In germline, CDR1 is MNHEY, CDR2 SMNVEV (reference sequence). With V trimmed by 6 bases and J by 5 bases, 17 bases remained unmatched. The CDR3 runs to 17 residues. The CDR3 DNA reads as TGTGCCAGCAGACGGGTGGCATCTTCAGGGGGCGGGTATGGCTACACCTTC. Translating it yields CASRRVASSGGGYGYTF.

The J gene is TRBJ1-4, the V gene TRBV2; D perhaps matches TRBD1 (5 bases). Trimming pared 6 bases from V and 9 bases from J, leaving 23 bases between. CDR1 is SNHLY and CDR2 is FYNNEI in the germline V gene. The CDR3 is 16 amino acids. CDR3 amino acids: CASRGGTSGAPKKLFF. CDR3 sequence (DNA): TGTGCCAGCAGGGGGGGTACGTCTGGGGCGCCTAAAAAACTGTTTTTT.

The chain links TRBV4-1 to TRBJ1-4, with D unresolved. Germline CDR1 MGHRA, CDR2 YSYEKL. The germline V and J ends were trimmed by 0 bases and 4 bases, with 9 bases remaining between them. This CDR3 comprises 15 residues. As DNA, the CDR3 is TGCGCCAGCAGCCAAGAAGGACTTCATAATGAAAAACTGTTTTTT. This sequence encodes CASSQEGLHNEKLFF.

This rearrangement joins TRBV19 to TRBJ1-2; D unclear. V gave up 5 bases and J gave up 3 bases, with 7 bases separating them. The germline CDR1 and CDR2 sequences are LNHDA and SQIVND (reference sequence). This CDR3 has 12 amino acids. The CDR3 bases are TGTGCCAGTAGTTCGAACTACTATGGCTACACCTTC. This codes for CASSSNYYGYTF.